Listed here are 7 T cell receptor beta chains from one sample, sequenced in a study of cytomegalovirus exposure and HLA in healthy donors. The PCR was carried out with 60 Vbeta primers and 13 Jbeta primers. The method was immunoSEQ multiplex PCR; TCRdb's version includes in-frame clones alone and lacks a portion of them. Among 150,000 to 200,000 clones listed, 80% to 85% were seen once. The sample was PBMCs. Receptor source: a boy aged 2 to 10 in good health and CMV-seronegative.

This clone was recorded only once. The chain links TRBV10-2 to TRBJ1-2; maybe TRBD1 (6 bases). The V end was cut by 6 bases, the J end by 2 bases, with 13 bases between. Per germline, CDR1 WSHSY and CDR2 SAAADI. The CDR3 is made up of 14 amino acids. The chain's CDR3 is CASRPDRPNYGYTF. The CDR3 region has the DNA TGCGCCAGCAGACCCGACAGGCCGAACTATGGCTACACCTTC.

Comment on this clone: Distinct nucleotide sequences in the sample also encode this CDR3. The V gene is TRBV9, the J gene TRBJ1-5, with D hard to call. There are 14 residues in the CDR3. V was pared by 0 bases and J by 4 bases, with 8 bases between. Germline assignment: CDR1 SGDLS and CDR2 YYNGEE. The CDR3 sequence is CASSVGGGNQPQHF. CDR3 in DNA: TGTGCCAGCAGCGTAGGAGGAGGAAATCAGCCCCAGCATTTT.

The rearrangement uses TRBV10-1 and TRBJ2-1, with D possibly being TRBD1 (6 bases). Germline assignment: CDR1 WNHNN and CDR2 SYGVQD (reference sequence). The CDR3 has 17 residues. Between the trimmed V and J ends, which lost 6 bases and 5 bases, there was a span of 23 bases. The DNA for the CDR3 is TGCGCCAGCAGGGCCTTAGTCGGGACAACCACCAACAATGAGCAGTTCTTC. Its protein is CASRALVGTTTNNEQFF.

The chain links TRBV12-1 to TRBJ2-3; TRBD2 reflects the table's D call only, with no check against the DNA. TRBV12-1 constitutes a pseudogene. CDR3 length: 18 residues. CDR3 DNA: TGTGCCAGCAGCCCTCCGGGACTAGCGGGAGCCATAACAGATACGCAGTATTTT. Translation gives CASSPPGLAGAITDTQYF.

This chain joins TRBV19 and TRBJ1-1; D remains unclear. Trimming stripped 3 bases from V and 4 bases from J, with 15 bases between. In germline, CDR1 is LNHDA, CDR2 SQIVND (reference sequence). The CDR3 is 15 amino acids. This CDR3 is CASSIGRWEGTEAFF. CDR3 in DNA: TGTGCCAGTAGTATTGGCCGCTGGGAGGGCACTGAAGCTTTCTTT.

The chain has TRBV11-2 and TRBJ1-1; TRBD1 might be the D (5 bases). The CDR3 loop spans 14 amino acids. The V end lost 4 bases, the J end lost 1 base, and 10 bases lay between the germline ends. Looked up from germline, CDR1 is SGHAT and CDR2 is FQNNGV. The CDR3, as DNA: TGTGCCAGCAGCTCGAAGACAGAGAACACTGAAGCTTTCTTT. Protein sequence: CASSSKTENTEAFF.

J is TRBJ2-7 and V is TRBV11-3; tentative D call: TRBD2 (6 bases). The CDR3 is 16 amino acids. CDR1 is SGHNT and CDR2 is YENEEA in the germline V gene. V was cut by 2 bases and J by 5 bases, with 19 bases left in between. CDR3 in amino acids: CASSLPPGGRTHEQYV. In DNA form, the CDR3 reads TGTGCCAGCAGCTTACCCCCAGGTGGGAGGACACACGAGCAGTACGTC.